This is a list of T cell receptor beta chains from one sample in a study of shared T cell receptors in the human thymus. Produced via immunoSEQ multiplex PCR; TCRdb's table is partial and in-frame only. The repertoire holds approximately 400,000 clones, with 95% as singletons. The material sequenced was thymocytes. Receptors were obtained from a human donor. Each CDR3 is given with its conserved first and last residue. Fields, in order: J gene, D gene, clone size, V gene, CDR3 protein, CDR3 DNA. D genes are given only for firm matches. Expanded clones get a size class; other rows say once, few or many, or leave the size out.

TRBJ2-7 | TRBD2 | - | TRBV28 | CASTPVSRGGREASYEQYF | TGTGCCAGCACCCCCGTCTCGAGGGGCGGGCGGGAGGCTTCCTACGAGCAGTACTTC
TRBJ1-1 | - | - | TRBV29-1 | CSVERTGTEAFF | TGCAGCGTAGAAAGGACGGGGACTGAAGCTTTCTTT
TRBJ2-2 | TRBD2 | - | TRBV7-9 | CATRASGTAGELFF | TGTGCCACCAGGGCTAGCGGGACTGCCGGGGAGCTGTTTTTT
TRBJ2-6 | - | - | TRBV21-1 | CASSEEGTSGRAAPRANVLTF | TGTGCCAGCAGCGAAGAAGGGACTAGCGGGAGGGCTGCTCCTCGGGCCAACGTCCTGACTTTC
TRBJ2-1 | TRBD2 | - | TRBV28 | CASSFSGRGISYNEQFF | TGTGCCAGCAGTTTTAGCGGGAGAGGGATCTCCTACAATGAGCAGTTCTTC
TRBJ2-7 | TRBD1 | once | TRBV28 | CASSPEGRGPSVEYF | TGTGCCAGCAGCCCTGAGGGCAGGGGGCCCTCGGTAGAGTACTTC
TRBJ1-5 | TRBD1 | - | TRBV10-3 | CAISESCGTGVNRSRCIRHF | TGTGCCATCAGTGAGTCATGCGGGACAGGGGTCAACCGTTCCCGTTGCATCCGGCATTTT
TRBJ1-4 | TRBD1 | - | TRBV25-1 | CASRGTENEKLFF | TGTGCCAGCAGGGGGACAGAAAATGAAAAACTGTTTTTT
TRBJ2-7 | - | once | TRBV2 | CASSVGGPYEQYF | TGTGCCAGCAGTGTGGGTGGGCCTTACGAGCAGTACTTC
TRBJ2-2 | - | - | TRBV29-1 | CSAQKPTGELFF | TGCAGCGCCCAAAAACCCACCGGGGAGCTGTTTTTT
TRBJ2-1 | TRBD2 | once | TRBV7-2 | CASSLAGDSPGLADYSYNEQFF | TGTGCCAGCAGCTTAGCCGGGGACAGCCCGGGACTAGCGGACTACTCCTACAATGAGCAGTTCTTC
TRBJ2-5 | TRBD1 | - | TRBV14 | CASSQDVGTDQETQYF | TGTGCCAGCAGCCAAGATGTCGGGACAGACCAAGAGACCCAGTACTTC
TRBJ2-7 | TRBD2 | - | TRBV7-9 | CASSFGTGGPIEQYF | TGTGCCAGCAGCTTTGGAACGGGAGGGCCTATCGAGCAGTACTTC
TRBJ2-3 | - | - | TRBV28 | CASSPRGRRTDTQYF | TGTGCCAGCAGTCCTCGTGGGAGGCGCACAGATACGCAGTATTTT
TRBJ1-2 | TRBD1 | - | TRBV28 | CASSLTRQGLATTYGYTF | TGTGCCAGCAGCCTCACCCGACAGGGGCTCGCTACAACCTATGGCTACACCTTC
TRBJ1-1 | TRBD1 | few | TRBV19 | CASSTDRGISEAFF | TGTGCCAGTAGCACCGACAGGGGGATATCTGAAGCTTTCTTT
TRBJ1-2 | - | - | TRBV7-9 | CASRPRLGGKGYGYTF | TGTGCCAGCAGACCACGATTGGGGGGAAAAGGGTATGGCTACACCTTC
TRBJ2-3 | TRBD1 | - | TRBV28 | CASSPGQGTDTQYF | TGTGCCAGCAGCCCGGGACAGGGCACAGATACGCAGTATTTT
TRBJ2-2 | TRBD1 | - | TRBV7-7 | CASSPEGAAIPGELFF | TGTGCTAGCAGCCCTGAGGGGGCGGCAATCCCCGGGGAGCTGTTTTTT
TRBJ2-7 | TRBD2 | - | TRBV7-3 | CASSRGTSDYEQYF | TGTGCCAGCAGCCGCGGGACTAGCGACTACGAGCAGTACTTC
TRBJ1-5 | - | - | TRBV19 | CASSPLNQPQHF | TGTGCCAGTAGTCCCTTAAATCAGCCCCAGCATTTT
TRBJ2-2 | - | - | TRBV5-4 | CASSLDRKNTGELFF | TGTGCCAGCAGCTTGGACAGGAAGAACACCGGGGAGCTGTTTTTT
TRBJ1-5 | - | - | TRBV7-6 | CASSLAPPQYSNQPQHF | TGTGCCAGCAGCTTAGCTCCCCCCCAGTATAGCAATCAGCCCCAGCATTTT
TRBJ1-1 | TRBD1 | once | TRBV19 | CASSIADRVGTEAFF | TGTGCCAGTAGTATAGCTGACAGGGTTGGGACTGAAGCTTTCTTT
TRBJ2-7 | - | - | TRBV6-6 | CASSRAGDRWVEQYF | TGTGCCAGCAGCCGAGCGGGGGACAGGTGGGTCGAGCAGTACTTC
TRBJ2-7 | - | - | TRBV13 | CASSLVFPAYEQYF | TGTGCCAGCAGCTTAGTGTTTCCGGCCTACGAGCAGTACTTC
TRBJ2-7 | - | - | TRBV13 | CASSSLPGQLAAEQYF | TGTGCCAGCAGCTCGCTCCCGGGACAACTGGCGGCCGAGCAGTACTTC
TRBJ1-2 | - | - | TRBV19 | CASSLGYGYTF | TGTGCCAGTAGTCTGGGCTATGGCTACACCTTC
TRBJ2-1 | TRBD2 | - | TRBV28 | CASSYGSGFSYNEQFF | TGTGCCAGCAGCTACGGTAGCGGGTTCTCCTACAATGAGCAGTTCTTC
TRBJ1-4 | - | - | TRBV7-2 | CASSLAPRGANEKLFF | TGTGCCAGCAGCTTAGCCCCCCGGGGGGCTAATGAAAAACTGTTTTTT
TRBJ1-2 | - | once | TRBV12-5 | CASAHTAYYGYTF | TGTGCTAGTGCCCATACCGCTTACTATGGCTACACCTTC
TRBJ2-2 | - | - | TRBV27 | CASSPRRENTGELFF | TGTGCCAGCAGTCCCCGAAGGGAGAACACCGGGGAGCTGTTTTTT
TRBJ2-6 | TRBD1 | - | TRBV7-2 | CASSSGTGSGANVLTF | TGTGCCAGCAGCTCCGGGACAGGGTCCGGGGCCAACGTCCTGACTTTC
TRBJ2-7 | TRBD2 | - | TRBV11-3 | CASSSGTSSYEQYF | TGTGCCAGCAGCTCCGGGACTAGCTCCTACGAGCAGTACTTC
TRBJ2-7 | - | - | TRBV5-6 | CASSGGYSYEQYF | TGTGCCAGCAGCGGCGGTTACTCCTACGAGCAGTACTTC
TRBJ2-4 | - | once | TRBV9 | CASSVDRDLAKNIQYF | TGTGCCAGCAGCGTAGACAGGGACCTAGCCAAAAACATTCAGTACTTC
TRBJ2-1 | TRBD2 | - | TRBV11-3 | CASSLEWAGAADEQFF | TGTGCCAGCAGCTTAGAATGGGCGGGAGCGGCAGATGAGCAGTTCTTC
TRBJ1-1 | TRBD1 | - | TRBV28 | CASSSNHRDRQAFF | TGTGCCAGCAGTTCAAATCACCGGGACAGACAAGCTTTCTTT